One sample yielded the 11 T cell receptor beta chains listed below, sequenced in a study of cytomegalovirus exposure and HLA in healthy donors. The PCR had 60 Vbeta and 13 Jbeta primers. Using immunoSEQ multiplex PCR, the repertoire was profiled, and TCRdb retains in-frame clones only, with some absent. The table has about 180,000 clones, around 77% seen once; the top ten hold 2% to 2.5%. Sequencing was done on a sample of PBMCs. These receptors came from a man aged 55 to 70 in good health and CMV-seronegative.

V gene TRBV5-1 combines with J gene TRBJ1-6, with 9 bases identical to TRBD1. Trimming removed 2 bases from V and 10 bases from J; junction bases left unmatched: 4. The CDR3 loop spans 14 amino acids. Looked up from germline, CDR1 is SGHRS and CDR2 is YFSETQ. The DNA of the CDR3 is TGCGCCAGCAGCTTACAGGGGGCAGGGTCACCCCTCCACTTT. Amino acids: CASSLQGAGSPLHF.

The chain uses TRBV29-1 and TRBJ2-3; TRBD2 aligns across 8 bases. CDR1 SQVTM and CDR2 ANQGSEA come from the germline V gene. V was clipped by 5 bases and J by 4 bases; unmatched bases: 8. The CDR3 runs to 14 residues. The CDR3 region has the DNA TGCAGCGTTCCCGGGAGGGGTGGCCCAGATACGCAGTATTTT. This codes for CSVPGRGGPDTQYF.

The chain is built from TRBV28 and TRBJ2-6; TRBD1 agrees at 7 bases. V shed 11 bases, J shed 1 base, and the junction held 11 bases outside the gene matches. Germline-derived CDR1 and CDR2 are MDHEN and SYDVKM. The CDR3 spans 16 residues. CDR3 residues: CAGTEGASSGANVLTF. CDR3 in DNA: TGTGCCGGCACTGAGGGGGCCTCGTCTGGGGCCAACGTCCTGACTTTC.

The CDR3, as DNA: TGTGCCAGCAGCTTAACAGGGAAAGGGGACACCATATATTTT. Protein: CASSLTGKGDTIYF. The rearrangement uses TRBV7-2 and TRBJ1-3; TRBD1 is a possible D gene (6 bases). This CDR3 spans 14 amino acids. V lost 2 bases and J 8 bases, leaving 13 bases between the germline ends. CDR1 and CDR2 from the germline V gene are SGHTA and FQGNSA.

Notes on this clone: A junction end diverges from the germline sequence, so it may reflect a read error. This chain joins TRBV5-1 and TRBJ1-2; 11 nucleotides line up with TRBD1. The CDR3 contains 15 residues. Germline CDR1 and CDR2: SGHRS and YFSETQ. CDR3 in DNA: TGCGCCAGCAGCTCCCGGACAGGGGGCGAGGGTGGCTACCCCTTC. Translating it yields CASSSRTGGEGGYPF.

CDR3: CASSRGTGSNQPQHF. The CDR3 DNA reads as TGCGCCAGCAGCAGGGGGACAGGGAGCAATCAGCCCCAGCATTTT. V is TRBV5-1 and J is TRBJ1-5; 9 nucleotides match TRBD1. CDR1 and CDR2 from the germline V gene are SGHRS and YFSETQ. This CDR3 region has 15 residues. J gave up 1 base and V 4 bases, and 3 bases lay outside the gene matches.

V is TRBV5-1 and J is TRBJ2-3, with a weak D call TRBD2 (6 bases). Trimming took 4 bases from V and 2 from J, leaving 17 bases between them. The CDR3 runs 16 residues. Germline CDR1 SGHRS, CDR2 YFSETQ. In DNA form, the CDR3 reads TGCGCCAGCAGCCCAAGGACTACGCGGCTCACAGATACGCAGTATTTT. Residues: CASSPRTTRLTDTQYF.

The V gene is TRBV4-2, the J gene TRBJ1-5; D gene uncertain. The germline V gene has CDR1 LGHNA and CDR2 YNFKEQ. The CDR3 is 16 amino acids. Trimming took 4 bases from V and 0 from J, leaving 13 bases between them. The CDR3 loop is CASSRASADSNQPQHF. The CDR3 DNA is TGTGCCAGCAGCCGGGCCTCGGCAGATAGCAATCAGCCCCAGCATTTT.

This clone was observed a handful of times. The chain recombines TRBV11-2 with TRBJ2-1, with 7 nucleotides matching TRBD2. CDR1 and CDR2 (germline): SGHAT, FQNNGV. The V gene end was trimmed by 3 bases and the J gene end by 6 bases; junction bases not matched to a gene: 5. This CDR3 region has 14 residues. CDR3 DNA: TGTGCCAGCAGCTTGGGGGGGGGAATCAATGAGCAGTTCTTC. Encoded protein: CASSLGGGINEQFF.

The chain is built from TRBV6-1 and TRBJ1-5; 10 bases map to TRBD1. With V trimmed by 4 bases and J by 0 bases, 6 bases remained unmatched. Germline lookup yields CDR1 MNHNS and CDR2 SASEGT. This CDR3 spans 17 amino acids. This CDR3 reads CASSVQGQGNSNQPQHF. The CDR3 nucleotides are TGTGCCAGCAGTGTTCAGGGACAGGGGAATAGCAATCAGCCCCAGCATTTT.

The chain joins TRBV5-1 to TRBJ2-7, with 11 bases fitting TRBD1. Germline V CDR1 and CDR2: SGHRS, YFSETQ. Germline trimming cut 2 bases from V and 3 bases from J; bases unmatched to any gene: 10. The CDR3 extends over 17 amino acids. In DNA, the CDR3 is TGCGCCAGCAGCTTCTATGAACGGACAGGGGGCGTCTACGAGCAGTACTTC. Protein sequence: CASSFYERTGGVYEQYF.